This T cell receptor beta chain was observed in a study of blood T cells in healthy people across ages. Whole-study results and caveats: It was found that TCR beta diversity correlated strongly with the percentage of naive T cells.

For this clonotype: The antigen remains unidentified. The junction departs from germline at one end; a sequencing error may be responsible.

Then a second PCR, running roughly 7 to 12 cycles, was carried out with a sample-barcoded 5' primer and a J-beta primer mix. Every cDNA molecule bore a tag from a template-switch adaptor containing 12 random nucleotides. One entry per CDR3 protein, called by TCRdb with MiXCR from the 5' RACE reads. This sample has hundreds of thousands of distinct CDR3 sequences, with approximately 40% found just once. CDR3 length equals 15 residues. Per germline, CDR1 MDHEN and CDR2 SYDVKM. Material for sequencing was blood. The chain uses TRBV28 and TRBJ1-4; the match to TRBD1 covers 7 bases. The TCR was taken from an elderly man in good health. CDR3 protein: CAGSFSTGVYEKLFF. CDR3 nucleotide sequence: TGTGCCGGCAGTTTTAGCACAGGGGTTTATGAAAAACTGTTTTTT.